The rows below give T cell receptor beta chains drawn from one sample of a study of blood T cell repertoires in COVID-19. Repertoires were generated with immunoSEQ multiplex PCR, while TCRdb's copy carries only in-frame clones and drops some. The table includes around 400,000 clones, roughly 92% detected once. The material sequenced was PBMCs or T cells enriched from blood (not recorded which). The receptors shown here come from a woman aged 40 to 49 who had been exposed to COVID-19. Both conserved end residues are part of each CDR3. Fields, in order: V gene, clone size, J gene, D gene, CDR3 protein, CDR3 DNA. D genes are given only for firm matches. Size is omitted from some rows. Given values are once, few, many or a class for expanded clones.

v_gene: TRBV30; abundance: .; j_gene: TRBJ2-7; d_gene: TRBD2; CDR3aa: CAWRELAGVTYEQYF; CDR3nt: TGTGCCTGGAGGGAGCTAGCGGGGGTGACCTACGAGCAGTACTTC
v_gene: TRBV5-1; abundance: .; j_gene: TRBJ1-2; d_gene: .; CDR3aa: CASSLPDRLMGGYTF; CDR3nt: TGCGCCAGCAGCTTACCCGACAGACTTATGGGTGGCTACACCTTC
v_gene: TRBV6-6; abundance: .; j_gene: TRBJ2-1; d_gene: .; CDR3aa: CASKEGASYNEQFF; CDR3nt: TGTGCCAGCAAGGAGGGGGCCTCCTACAATGAGCAGTTCTTC
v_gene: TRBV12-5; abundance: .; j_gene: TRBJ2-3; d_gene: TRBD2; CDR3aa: CASGFGSGADTQYF; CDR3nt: TGTGCTAGTGGTTTTGGTAGCGGGGCAGATACGCAGTATTTT
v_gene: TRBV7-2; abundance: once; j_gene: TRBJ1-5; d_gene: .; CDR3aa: CASSSHSGVNQPQHF; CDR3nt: TGTGCCAGCAGCTCCCATTCGGGTGTGAATCAGCCCCAGCATTTT
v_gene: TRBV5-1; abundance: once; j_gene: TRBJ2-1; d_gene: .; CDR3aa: CASRPDIFSYNEQFF; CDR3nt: TGCGCCAGCAGACCCGACATCTTCTCCTACAATGAGCAGTTCTTC
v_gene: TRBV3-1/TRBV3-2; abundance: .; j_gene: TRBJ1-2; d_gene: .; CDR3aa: CASRNRAANYGYTF; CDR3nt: TGTGCCAGCAGGAACAGGGCCGCTAACTATGGCTACACCTTC
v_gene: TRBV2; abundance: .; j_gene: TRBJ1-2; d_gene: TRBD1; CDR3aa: CASRIRDREGGYGYTF; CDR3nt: TGTGCCAGCAGGATCCGGGACAGGGAAGGGGGCTATGGCTACACCTTC
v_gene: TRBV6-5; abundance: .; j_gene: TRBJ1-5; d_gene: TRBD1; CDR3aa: CASRQDRVPNQPQHF; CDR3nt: TGTGCCAGCAGACAAGACAGGGTCCCCAATCAGCCCCAGCATTTT
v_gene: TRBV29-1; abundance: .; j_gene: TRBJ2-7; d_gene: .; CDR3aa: CSVVGQAYEQYF; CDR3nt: TGCAGCGTTGTGGGACAAGCCTACGAGCAGTACTTC
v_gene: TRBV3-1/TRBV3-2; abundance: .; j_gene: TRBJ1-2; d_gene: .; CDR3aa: CASSLLVGGAHGYTF; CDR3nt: TGTGCCAGCAGCCTCCTCGTGGGGGGGGCTCATGGCTACACCTTC
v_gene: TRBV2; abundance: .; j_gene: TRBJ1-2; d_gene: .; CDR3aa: CIQRGTPNYGYTF; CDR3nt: TGTATACAACGCGGGACCCCTAACTATGGCTACACCTTC
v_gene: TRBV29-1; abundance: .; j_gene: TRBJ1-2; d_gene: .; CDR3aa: CSVGRDTYGYTF; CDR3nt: TGCAGCGTTGGTCGGGACACCTATGGCTACACCTTC
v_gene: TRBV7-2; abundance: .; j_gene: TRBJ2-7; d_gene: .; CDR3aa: CASSLINGLEQYF; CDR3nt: TGTGCCAGCAGCCTGATAAATGGACTTGAGCAGTACTTC
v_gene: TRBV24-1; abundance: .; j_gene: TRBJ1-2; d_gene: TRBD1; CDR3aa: CATSDLNPTGANYGYTF; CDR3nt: TGTGCCACCAGTGATTTGAACCCCACAGGGGCTAACTATGGCTACACCTTC
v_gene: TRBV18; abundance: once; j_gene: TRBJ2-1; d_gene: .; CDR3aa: CASSTGQMGYNEQFF; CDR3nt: TGTGCCAGCTCAACGGGACAAATGGGGTACAATGAGCAGTTCTTC
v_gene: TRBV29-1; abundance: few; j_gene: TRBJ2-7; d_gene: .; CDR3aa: CSVARGPYEQYF; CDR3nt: TGCAGCGTTGCCAGGGGCCCCTACGAGCAGTACTTC
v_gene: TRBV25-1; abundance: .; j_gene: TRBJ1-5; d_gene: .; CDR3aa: CASSEPGNQPQHF; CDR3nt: TGTGCCAGCAGTGAACCGGGGAATCAGCCCCAGCATTTT
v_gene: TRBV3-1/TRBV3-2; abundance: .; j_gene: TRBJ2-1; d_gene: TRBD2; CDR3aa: CASSQDETTSGRGVGEQFF; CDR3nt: TGTGCCAGCAGCCAAGATGAGACGACTAGCGGGAGGGGGGTAGGGGAGCAGTTCTTC
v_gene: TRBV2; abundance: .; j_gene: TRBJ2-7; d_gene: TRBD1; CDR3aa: CASSDSGQGAYEQYF; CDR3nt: TGTGCCAGCAGTGATTCGGGACAGGGAGCCTACGAGCAGTACTTC
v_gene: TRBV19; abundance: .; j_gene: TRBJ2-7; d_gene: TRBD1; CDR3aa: CASSLTRQGGYEQYF; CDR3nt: TGTGCCAGTAGCCTGACAAGACAGGGCGGCTACGAGCAGTACTTC
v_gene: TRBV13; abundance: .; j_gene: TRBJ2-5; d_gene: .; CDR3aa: CASSLGQGIGETQYF; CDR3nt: TGTGCCAGCAGCTTAGGGCAGGGGATCGGAGAGACCCAGTACTTC
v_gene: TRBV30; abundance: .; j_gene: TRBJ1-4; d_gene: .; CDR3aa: CAWSGGGVKTNEKLFF; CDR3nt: TGTGCCTGGAGTGGAGGGGGGGTCAAAACTAATGAAAAACTGTTTTTT
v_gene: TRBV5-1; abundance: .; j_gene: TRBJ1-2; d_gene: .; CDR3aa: CASSLAGSGANGYTF; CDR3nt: TGCGCCAGCAGCTTGGCCGGGTCAGGGGCCAATGGCTACACCTTC
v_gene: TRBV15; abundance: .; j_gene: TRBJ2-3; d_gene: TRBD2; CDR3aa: CATSREVLTAGGHVDTQYF; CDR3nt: TGTGCCACCAGCAGAGAGGTTCTGACGGCGGGGGGGCATGTGGATACGCAGTATTTT
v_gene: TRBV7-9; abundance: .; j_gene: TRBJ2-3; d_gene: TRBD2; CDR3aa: CASSLAASGAGVTDTQYF; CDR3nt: TGTGCCAGCAGCTTAGCAGCTAGCGGGGCGGGGGTCACAGATACGCAGTATTTT
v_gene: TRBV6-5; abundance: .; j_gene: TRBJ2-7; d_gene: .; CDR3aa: CASSYGQLGGAQYF; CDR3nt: TGTGCCAGCAGTTACGGACAGTTGGGTGGTGCGCAGTACTTC
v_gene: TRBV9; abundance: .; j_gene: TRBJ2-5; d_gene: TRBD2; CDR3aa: CASSSGAGVGETQYF; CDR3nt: TGTGCCAGCAGCTCTGGCGCGGGGGTAGGAGAGACCCAGTACTTC